This TCR beta chain stems from a study of shared clonotypes between healthy human individuals. In the study overall: With ages of 18 to 49, the donors were two women and three men.

As regards this clone: Antigen specificity is unknown.

Whole-study results and caveats: Shared across several donors were roughly 4.7% of the naive CD4 clonotypes.

Germline CDR1 SGHRS, CDR2 YFSETQ. V dropped 0 bases and J dropped 2; count of bases not matched to a gene: 4. This CDR3 has 16 residues. The naive CD8 fraction comprised CD45RO-negative cells positively selected for CCR7 and excluded terminally differentiated effector memory CD45RA+ cells. This table comes from immunoSEQ multiplex PCR, and its TCRdb copy is limited to in-frame clones, with some not included. This table holds about 2,100,000 clones, about 93% found once. The rearrangement uses TRBV5-1 and TRBJ2-4, with 8 bases identical to TRBD2. The sequence was collected from a man in his late teens or twenties in good health. Some clones in this sample may be carry-over from other donors' samples. The sequencing input was naive CD8+ T cells from PBMCs. CDR3 sequence (DNA): TGCGCCAGCAGCTTGGTCTTAGCGGGATCCAAAAACATTCAGTACTTC. Translated: CASSLVLAGSKNIQYF.